A single sample gave rise to the 11 T cell receptor beta chains below, sequenced in a study of CD8+CD57+ T cells in acquired aplastic anemia. Profiles of TCR beta VDJ and CDR3 were generated from a genomic DNA template. TCRdb ran MiXCR on the reads and lists one entry per CDR3 protein. The sample yields more than 150,000 distinct CDR3 sequences, 45% to 50% seen once. Specimen: sorted CD4+, CD8+, or CD8+CD57+ T cells (not recorded which) from PBMCs. The receptor set was obtained from a human donor in good health.

V and J are TRBV7-2 and TRBJ2-5; D possibly corresponds to TRBD2 (5 bases). This CDR3 has 15 amino acids. V was cut by 2 bases and J by 9 bases, with 19 bases left in between. CDR1 is SGHTA, CDR2 FQGNSA, per germline. The chain's CDR3 is CASSLYSGGESSQYF. The CDR3 DNA reads as TGTGCCAGCAGCTTATACAGCGGCGGAGAGTCGTCCCAGTACTTC.

The CDR3 coding sequence is TGTGCCAGCGGGACATCCTACGAGCAGTACTTC. Translated: CASGTSYEQYF. The rearrangement links TRBV2 to TRBJ2-7; TRBD1 is a possible D gene (6 bases). The CDR3 has 11 residues. With 8 bases removed from V and 1 base from J, the gap between germline ends came to 6 bases. Germline V CDR1 and CDR2: SNHLY, FYNNEI.

The chain couples TRBV3-1 to TRBJ2-1; D not certain. Trimming left V 4 bases short and J 1 base short, with 14 bases between. The CDR3 sequence is 16 residues long. Germline CDR1 reads LGHDT; CDR2 reads YNNKEL (reference sequence). The CDR3 is CASSRVLRGSYNEQFF. DNA of the CDR3: TGTGCCAGCAGCCGGGTATTGCGCGGTTCCTACAATGAGCAGTTCTTC.

The CDR3 DNA reads as TGTGCCAGCAGCTTAGGTTTCTACGAGCAGTACTTC. Encoded protein: CASSLGFYEQYF. This chain connects TRBV7-9 to TRBJ2-7; D gene unclear. In germline, CDR1 is SEHNR, CDR2 FQNEAQ (reference sequence). The ends were cut back, 1 base at V and 3 bases at J, with 4 bases in the middle. The CDR3 contains 12 residues.

This clonotype occurred many times. The chain employs TRBV15 and TRBJ2-7; 8 bases align to TRBD2. From germline, CDR1 is LNHNV and CDR2 YYDKDF (reference sequence). CDR3 length: 14 amino acids. V was clipped by 0 bases and J by 7 bases; unmatched bases: 5. The CDR3 DNA reads as TGTGCCACCAGCAGAGACGCGGGAGGAGGTGAGCAGTACTTC. Its protein is CATSRDAGGGEQYF.

The sample holds a few counts of this clonotype. V gene TRBV20-1 combines with J gene TRBJ2-5; TRBD2 might be the D (5 bases). Per the germline V gene, CDR1 is DFQATT and CDR2 is SNEGSKA (reference sequence). Deletions cut 5 bases from V and 5 bases from J, with 18 bases between. The length of the CDR3 is 14 residues. CDR3 DNA: TGCAGTGCTGCCCCGGGAAAAGGGTTGGAGACCCAGTACTTC. Translation gives CSAAPGKGLETQYF.

As to this clonotype: One base away lies a much larger clone, so this may be a sequencing read error. The chain carries TRBV19 and TRBJ1-1; D is perhaps TRBD1 (5 bases). The CDR3 runs to 13 residues. Germline lookup yields CDR1 LNHDA and CDR2 SQIVND (reference sequence). In DNA, the CDR3 is TGTGCCAGTGGCTCGACAGTGAACACTGAAGCTCTCTTT. It yields the protein CASGSTVNTEALF.

Notes on this clonotype: A much larger clonotype is one base distant, so this may be a read error. The chain recombines TRBV11-3 with TRBJ2-1, with 15 positions matching TRBD2. The germline V gene encodes CDR1 SGHNT and CDR2 YENEEA. The CDR3 consists of 17 residues. CDR3 coding DNA: TGTGCCAGCAGCCGTGGGCGGACTAGCGGGAGGGCCTATGAGCAGCTCTTC. Translated: CASSRGRTSGRAYEQLF.

The chain couples TRBV7-6 to TRBJ2-2; D gene unclear. The germline V gene encodes CDR1 SGHVS and CDR2 FNYEAQ. The germline V and J ends were trimmed by 4 bases and 6 bases, with 6 bases remaining between them. The CDR3 contains 12 residues. The CDR3 DNA follows: TGTGCCAGCAGCTACGGGCCCGGGGAGCTGTTTTTT. This codes for CASSYGPGELFF. Combining the CDR3 with reference TRBV7-6 and TRBJ2-2 gives the whole variable domain GAGVSQSPRYKVTKRGQDVALRCDPISGHVSLYWYRQALGQGPEFLTYFNYEAQQDKSGLPNDRFSAERPEGSISTLTIQRTEQRDSAMYRCASSYGPGELFFGEGSRLTVL.

This clonotype was detected many times. The rearrangement joins TRBV20-1 to TRBJ2-3; 12 nucleotides line up with TRBD2. Germline V lookup: CDR1 DFQATT, CDR2 SNEGSKA (reference sequence). V lost 0 bases, J lost 4 bases, and 5 bases stayed unmatched. The CDR3 length is 16 residues. The CDR3 sequence: CSAREASGRASDTQYF. The DNA of the CDR3 is TGCAGTGCTAGAGAGGCTAGCGGGAGGGCGTCAGATACGCAGTATTTT.

The V and J genes are TRBV20-1 and TRBJ1-6; D is ambiguous. CDR3 length equals 14 residues. Germline V gene sequence: CDR1 DFQATT, CDR2 SNEGSKA (reference sequence). Trimming shortened V by 1 base and J by 9 bases, and 13 bases separated the two germline ends. The DNA of the CDR3 is TGCAGTGCTAGAGGGGGTTGGGGTAGTTCACCCCTCCACTTT. It is translated as CSARGGWGSSPLHF.